These 5 T cell receptor beta chains came from one sample sequenced in a study of blood T cell repertoires in COVID-19. Clones were sequenced by immunoSEQ multiplex PCR, and TCRdb holds only the in-frame ones, with some missing. The sample carries approximately 120,000 clones, about 85% recorded once. The sample taken for sequencing was peripheral blood. The source is a man aged 55 to 70 with acute or convalescent COVID-19.

This chain connects TRBV14 to TRBJ2-1; TRBD2 agrees at 15 bases. Germline lookup yields CDR1 SGHDN and CDR2 FVKESK. J gave up 1 base and V 5 bases, and 9 bases lay outside the gene matches. The CDR3 has 19 amino acids. The CDR3 reads CASSDPGLAGGRSYNEQFF. CDR3 in DNA: TGTGCCAGCAGCGACCCCGGACTAGCGGGGGGGAGGTCCTACAATGAGCAGTTCTTC.

On this clone itself: The same CDR3 arises from other DNA sequences in this sample as well. The chain joins TRBV12-3 or TRBV12-4 to TRBJ1-1; unclear D gene. This CDR3 is 13 amino acids long. V was shortened by 1 base and J by 2 bases, with 5 bases between the two germline ends. CDR3 DNA: TGTGCCAGCAGTTTAGGGCCTAACACTGAAGCTTTCTTT. This translates into CASSLGPNTEAFF.

This chain links TRBV9 with TRBJ1-3; weak D call: TRBD1 (5 bases). The CDR3 consists of 16 residues. V gave up 0 bases and J gave up 0 bases, with 10 bases separating them. Germline V gives CDR1 SGDLS, CDR2 YYNGEE. DNA for the CDR3: TGTGCCAGCAGCGTAGCGGGGGGAAACTCTGGAAACACCATATATTTT. Amino acids: CASSVAGGNSGNTIYF. The variable domain in full, with the rest retrieved from reference TRBV9 and TRBJ1-3, is DSGVTQTPKHLITATGQRVTLRCSPRSGDLSVYWYQQSLDQGLQFLIQYYNGEERAKGNILERFSAQQFPDLHSELNLSSLELGDSALYFCASSVAGGNSGNTIYFGEGSWLTVV.

This clone was recorded a few times. The V and J genes are TRBV28 and TRBJ2-1; 9 positions match TRBD1. There are 15 residues in the CDR3. Germline CDR1 is MDHEN and CDR2 is SYDVKM. V shed 6 bases, J shed 3 bases, and the junction held 6 bases outside the gene matches. The chain's CDR3 is CASRSRDRVYNEQFF. CDR3 DNA sequence: TGTGCCAGCAGAAGCCGGGACAGGGTCTACAATGAGCAGTTCTTC.

The chain recombines TRBV29-1 with TRBJ2-1; 10 nucleotides line up with TRBD1. The CDR3 sequence is 16 residues long. J gave up 0 bases and V 2 bases, and 4 bases lay outside the gene matches. Germline values: CDR1 SQVTM, CDR2 ANQGSEA. The CDR3 loop reads CSVETGTGDSYNEQFF. The CDR3 DNA follows: TGCAGCGTTGAAACCGGGACAGGGGACTCCTACAATGAGCAGTTCTTC.